The 2 T cell receptor beta chains below were found in one sample sequenced in a study of identical twins (dated by TCRdb to 2016 to 2017). The library was prepared using 5' RACE. The reads were generated on an Illumina HiSeq 2000. TCRdb reprocessed the public reads (quality trimming at Q25 with fastp, clone calling with MiXCR) and kept in-frame beta chains. Rows are combined by CDR3 protein, so each entry shows the most common genes and DNA. The sample data list 570,000 or so distinct CDR3 sequences, and roughly 9.9% of these were observed just once. Around 3.1% of the sample goes to the ten largest clones. The same sample was also used in a study of yellow fever vaccine responses in identical twins.

Sequencing was done on a sample of PBMCs. Source of these receptors: a woman aged 18-29 years in good health.

In this sample, this clonotype turned up a few times. In nucleotides, the CDR3 is TGTGCCAGCAGCGACAAAAGCGGGAATCCAGGTACAGATACGCAGTATTTT. As protein: CASSDKSGNPGTDTQYF. The gene calls are TRBV12-3 or TRBV12-4 and TRBJ2-3, with TRBD2 identical over 7 bases. This CDR3 contains 17 residues. The V and J ends lost 6 bases and 3 bases, in that order; junction bases with no gene match: 15.

This rearrangement joins TRBV30 to TRBJ2-1; the D gene could be TRBD1 or TRBD2 (5 bases each). Germline loops: CDR1 GTSNPN, CDR2 SVGIG (reference sequence). The CDR3 runs 12 residues. The V gene lost 2 bases and the J gene lost 13 bases, with 15 bases spanning the gap. The CDR3 region is CAWSPPLGEQFF. CDR3 DNA: TGTGCCTGGAGTCCCCCTTTGGGGGAACAGTTCTTC.